This TCR beta chain was documented in a study of T cells in Graves' hyperthyroidism and ophthalmopathy. For the study at large: Once the initial diagnosis was made, peripheral blood was obtained before any treatment.

The CDR3 contains 16 residues. The V end lost 1 base, the J end lost 0 bases, and 10 bases lay between the germline ends. Germline CDR1 reads SGHDN; CDR2 reads FVKESK. On this clonotype: What it binds is not known.

Study-wide points: From stable hyperthyroidism, ophthalmopathy was separated by a 13 V-J model.

Patients aged 18 to 65 had newly diagnosed hyperthyroidism that had lasted under 2 months. The study collected blood at first hyperthyroidism diagnosis, before any ophthalmopathy symptoms arose. Using RNA transcripts as the source, TCR beta CDR3 regions were amplified. Using the HTBI primer set, a first-round RT-PCR was run on the TCR CDR3. TCRdb re-derived calls from the multiplex PCR reads in MiXCR, one entry per CDR3 protein. The sample records approximately 400,000 distinct CDR3 sequences, around 14% being singletons. The sequencing input was blood. This rearrangement joins TRBV14 to TRBJ1-3; no firm D call. The receptor was derived from a young woman with Graves' hyperthyroidism that later progressed to Graves' ophthalmopathy. CDR3 protein: CASSQAGAFSGNTIYF. Written as DNA, the CDR3 is TGTGCCAGCAGCCAAGCCGGCGCTTTCTCTGGAAACACCATATATTTT.